The clone carrying this T cell receptor (beta chain) was detected only once. Germline V CDR1 and CDR2: SGHRS, YFSETQ. This CDR3 region has 14 residues. V gave up 4 bases and J gave up 2 bases, with 11 bases separating them. The data were obtained in a study of control samples from healthy donors and cancer patients. The table came from immunoSEQ multiplex PCR; TCRdb's copy has only in-frame clones and leaves some out. The sample records fewer than 200,000 clones, just over 90% being singletons. Material: blood. The origin of this receptor is a man aged 25 to 40 in good health. The J gene is TRBJ2-3, the V gene TRBV5-1, with D maybe TRBD1 (6 bases). CDR3 DNA sequence: TGCGCCAGCAGCGCGGACAGACCCACAGATACGCAGTATTTT. Translating it yields CASSADRPTDTQYF.